This section outlines one T cell receptor beta chain sequence together with its context. Germline CDR1 SGHTA, CDR2 FQGNSA. The CDR3 length is 14 residues. V lost 0 bases to trimming and J lost 9 bases; unmatched junction nucleotides: 3. TCRdb keeps only in-frame clones here, not all; method: immunoSEQ multiplex PCR. Counted here are around 390,000 clones, roughly 89% occurring once; the ten biggest clones make up approximately 9.3%. These data originate in a study of blood T cell repertoires in COVID-19. As for the study in general: Nucleic acid was either cDNA or gDNA, and it came from T cells, B-cell-depleted T cells, or PBMCs.

Participants, 18 to 89 years old, spanned about two dozen US areas. Researchers sorted participants into cohorts using their self-reported clinical history. This TCR derives from a woman aged 50 to 60 who had recovered from COVID-19. This sequence joins TRBV7-2 and TRBJ2-1; 9 bases agree with TRBD1. The sample comprised PBMCs or T cells enriched from blood (not recorded which). The CDR3 nucleotides are TGTGCCAGCAGCTTAGCGAGACAGGGGGGTGAGCAGTTCTTC. It is translated as CASSLARQGGEQFF.